The clone carrying this TCR beta chain came up once. These data belong to a study of shared clonotypes between healthy human individuals. The CDR3 is made up of 14 amino acids. With 0 bases clipped from V and 5 bases from J, the junction kept 4 bases outside the gene matches. Looked up from germline, CDR1 is ENHRY and CDR2 is SYGVKD. The run depth of the assay was deep. Input per replicate PCR of unsorted PBMC was approximately 280 ng DNA, corresponding to approximately 30,000 T cell genomes. Here immunoSEQ multiplex PCR was the method, and the copy in TCRdb shows in-frame clones only, minus some. Here the sample spans 450,000 to 500,000 clones, less than 80% being singletons.

The material sequenced was PBMCs. The clonotype comes from a woman in her thirties or forties in good health. Some clones in this sample may be carry-over from other donors' samples. The chain uses TRBV10-3 and TRBJ2-7; 7 bases map to TRBD1. The chain's CDR3 is CAISESIQGNEQYF. The CDR3 DNA reads as TGTGCCATCAGTGAGTCAATACAGGGGAACGAGCAGTACTTC.